These 18 T cell receptor beta chains were sequenced from one sample in a study of cytotoxic CD8 clonotypes in ibrutinib-treated CLL. Measured with immunoSEQ multiplex PCR; TCRdb has only the in-frame clones, and not every one. In the table there are about 50,000 clones, around four fifths of which are singletons. Sample: PBMCs, taken after 24 months of ibrutinib treatment. The receptors stem from a human donor with chronic lymphocytic leukemia.

This chain joins TRBV7-2 and TRBJ2-3; D is uncertain. Germline V CDR1 and CDR2: SGHTA, FQGNSA. The CDR3 covers 14 residues. The V end was cut by 2 bases, the J end by 3 bases, with 9 bases between. CDR3 in DNA: TGTGCCAGCAGCTTAAGTTCCGGAACAGATACGCAGTATTTT. This gives the protein CASSLSSGTDTQYF.

The V call is TRBV6-4, the J call TRBJ2-2, with 12 bases matching TRBD2. Unmatched junction bases numbered 12, after V lost 4 bases and J lost 3 bases. From germline, CDR1 is MRHNA and CDR2 SNTAGT. CDR3 length: 19 amino acids. Here the CDR3 reads CASSAVSLAGGPHTGELFF. Written as DNA, the CDR3 is TGTGCCAGCAGTGCTGTCTCGCTAGCGGGAGGGCCGCACACCGGGGAGCTGTTTTTT.

This clone was detected a few times. The gene calls are TRBV6-1 and TRBJ1-5; perhaps TRBD1 as D (5 bases). V was trimmed by 3 bases and J by 7 bases, leaving 10 bases between them. The CDR3 extends over 13 amino acids. Looked up from germline, CDR1 is MNHNS and CDR2 is SASEGT. This CDR3 reads CASSDTGRQPQHF. The CDR3 DNA reads TGTGCCAGCAGTGACACAGGTCGCCAGCCCCAGCATTTT.

The gene calls are TRBV5-1 and TRBJ2-7; the D gene is possibly TRBD2 (6 bases). The CDR3 consists of 15 residues. Germline V CDR1 and CDR2: SGHRS, YFSETQ. V gave up 0 bases and J gave up 4 bases, with 14 bases separating them. CDR3 loop: CASSLAWAEGYEQYF. The CDR3 DNA reads as TGCGCCAGCAGCTTGGCCTGGGCGGAGGGGTACGAGCAGTACTTC.

This clone was detected only once. This chain joins TRBV6-4 and TRBJ1-4; D is possibly TRBD1 (5 bases). The CDR3 spans 13 residues. Germline CDR1 and CDR2: MRHNA and SNTAGT. The V end was cut by 4 bases, the J end by 14 bases, with 17 bases between. In DNA form, the CDR3 reads TGTGCCAGCAGTGGATCGGACGGCGCAGGGCTGTTTTTT. Its protein product is CASSGSDGAGLFF.

This clone was observed a few times. The chain carries TRBV9 and TRBJ2-3; 11 nucleotides align to TRBD2. The trim removed 0 bases at V and 8 bases at J, leaving 11 bases unmatched. This CDR3 contains 17 residues. CDR1 and CDR2 (germline): SGDLS, YYNGEE. CDR3 nucleotides: TGTGCCAGCAGCGTAGATGGACTAGCGGGCCCCTTGGGTACGCAGTATTTT. It translates to CASSVDGLAGPLGTQYF.

The CDR3 protein is CASSLIPGGLNTEAFF. In nucleotides, the CDR3 is TGTGCCAGCAGCTTAATACCAGGCGGGTTGAACACTGAAGCTTTCTTT. This chain joins TRBV11-2 and TRBJ1-1, with D unclear. The CDR3 contains 16 residues. CDR1 is SGHAT, CDR2 FQNNGV, per germline. The germline V and J ends were trimmed by 2 bases and 0 bases, with 13 bases remaining between them.

The gene calls are TRBV21-1 and TRBJ2-5. TRBV21-1 is classified as a pseudogene. This CDR3 region has 15 residues. The CDR3 DNA reads TGTGCCAGCAGCAAAGGGGCCCAGGGACGAGAGACCCAGTACTTC. Translated, it gives CASSKGAQGRETQYF.

The chain uses TRBV5-4 and TRBJ2-1; 10 bases map to TRBD2. Germline values: CDR1 SGHNT, CDR2 YYREEE (reference sequence). V was pared by 0 bases and J by 8 bases, with 5 bases of the junction left unmatched. The CDR3 is made up of 15 amino acids. Here the CDR3 reads CASSLALAGVDEQFF. DNA of the CDR3: TGTGCCAGCAGCTTGGCCCTAGCGGGAGTTGATGAGCAGTTCTTC. Full variable domain (missing parts from reference TRBV5-4 and TRBJ2-1): ETGVTQSPTHLIKTRGQQVTLRCSSQSGHNTVSWYQQALGQGPQFIFQYYREEENGRGNFPPRFSGLQFPNYSSELNVNALELDDSALYLCASSLALAGVDEQFFGPGTRLTVL.

Only a few counts were recorded for this clone. V gene TRBV7-9 combines with J gene TRBJ2-2; D perhaps matches TRBD1 (7 bases). CDR1 SEHNR and CDR2 FQNEAQ come from the germline V gene (reference sequence). Trimming removed 6 bases at V and 3 bases at J, with 14 bases between. This CDR3 is 15 amino acids long. CDR3 nucleotide sequence: TGTGCCAGCAGGGAGGGGGCCGGGGACACCGGGGAGCTGTTTTTT. Protein product: CASREGAGDTGELFF.

This chain connects TRBV4-3 to TRBJ2-1; TRBD2 matches at 11 bases. The CDR3 has 15 residues. Germline lookup yields CDR1 LGHNA and CDR2 YSLEER. The J segment lost 7 bases and the V segment lost 2 bases, leaving 4 bases of the junction unmatched. CDR3 loop: CASSQLAGGPNEQFF. In DNA form, the CDR3 reads TGCGCCAGCAGCCAATTAGCGGGAGGGCCAAATGAGCAGTTCTTC.

The DNA of the CDR3 is TGTGCCAGCAGCACAGGGGGAGGGTCCTACAATGAGCAGTTCTTC. Its protein product is CASSTGGGSYNEQFF. V and J are TRBV7-2 and TRBJ2-1, with D possibly matching TRBD1 (8 bases). The CDR3 covers 15 residues. The V gene's germline CDR1 is SGHTA and CDR2 FQGNSA. The V end was cut by 5 bases, the J end by 1 base, with 12 bases between.

This clone was seen just once. This chain joins TRBV2 and TRBJ2-2; D might be TRBD2 (5 bases). This CDR3 contains 15 residues. The V end was cut by 6 bases, the J end by 5 bases, with 16 bases between. Germline CDR1 is SNHLY and CDR2 is FYNNEI. In DNA form, the CDR3 reads TGTGCCAGCAGGCCCTTTGCGCGGGTGACCGGGGAGCTGTTTTTT. Translated, it gives CASRPFARVTGELFF.

The chain recombines TRBV7-2 with TRBJ1-2, with 7 bases matching TRBD1. After removal of 2 bases from V and 9 bases from J, the junction contained 9 bases not matched to a gene. This CDR3 has 14 residues. Germline assignment: CDR1 SGHTA and CDR2 FQGNSA. CDR3 residues: CASSLQTRTGSYTF. CDR3 nucleotide sequence: TGTGCCAGCAGCTTACAGACCAGGACAGGAAGCTACACCTTC. Based on the CDR3 plus reference TRBV7-2 and TRBJ1-2, the full variable domain is GAGVSQSPSNKVTEKGKDVELRCDPISGHTALYWYRQSLGQGLEFLIYFQGNSAPDKSGLPSDRFSAERTGGSVSTLTIQRTQQEDSAVYLCASSLQTRTGSYTFGSGTRLTVV.

The rearrangement uses TRBV27 and TRBJ1-5, with D maybe TRBD1 (5 bases). The CDR3 contains 17 residues. V dropped 6 bases and J dropped 3 bases, with 21 bases sitting between them. CDR1 and CDR2 (germline): MNHEY, SMNVEV (reference sequence). The chain's CDR3 is CASREASFGAFNQPQHF. In DNA, the CDR3 is TGTGCCAGCAGAGAAGCCTCCTTCGGGGCCTTCAATCAGCCCCAGCATTTT.

Only a few counts were recorded for this clone. The chain is built from TRBV20-1 and TRBJ1-1; no definite D call. Trimming stripped 5 bases from V and 1 base from J, with 5 bases between. CDR1 and CDR2 from the germline V gene are DFQATT and SNEGSKA (reference sequence). This CDR3 has 11 residues. The CDR3 nucleotides are TGCAGTGCTGAAAGGAACACTGAAGCTTTCTTT. It encodes CSAERNTEAFF.

V is TRBV7-9 and J is TRBJ2-1; no firm D call. CDR1 and CDR2 from the germline V gene are SEHNR and FQNEAQ (reference sequence). V lost 5 bases and J 1 base, leaving 12 bases between the germline ends. The CDR3 runs 15 residues. In DNA form, the CDR3 reads TGTGCCAGCAGCGATGAGCGTAGATCCTACAATGAGCAGTTCTTC. It encodes CASSDERRSYNEQFF.

The chain is built from TRBV7-9 and TRBJ2-1, with D hard to call. V was trimmed by 2 bases and J by 8 bases, leaving 7 bases between them. This CDR3 contains 12 residues. In germline, CDR1 is SEHNR, CDR2 FQNEAQ (reference sequence). CDR3 sequence: CASSLRQDEQFF. The CDR3 DNA follows: TGTGCCAGCAGCTTACGTCAGGATGAGCAGTTCTTC.